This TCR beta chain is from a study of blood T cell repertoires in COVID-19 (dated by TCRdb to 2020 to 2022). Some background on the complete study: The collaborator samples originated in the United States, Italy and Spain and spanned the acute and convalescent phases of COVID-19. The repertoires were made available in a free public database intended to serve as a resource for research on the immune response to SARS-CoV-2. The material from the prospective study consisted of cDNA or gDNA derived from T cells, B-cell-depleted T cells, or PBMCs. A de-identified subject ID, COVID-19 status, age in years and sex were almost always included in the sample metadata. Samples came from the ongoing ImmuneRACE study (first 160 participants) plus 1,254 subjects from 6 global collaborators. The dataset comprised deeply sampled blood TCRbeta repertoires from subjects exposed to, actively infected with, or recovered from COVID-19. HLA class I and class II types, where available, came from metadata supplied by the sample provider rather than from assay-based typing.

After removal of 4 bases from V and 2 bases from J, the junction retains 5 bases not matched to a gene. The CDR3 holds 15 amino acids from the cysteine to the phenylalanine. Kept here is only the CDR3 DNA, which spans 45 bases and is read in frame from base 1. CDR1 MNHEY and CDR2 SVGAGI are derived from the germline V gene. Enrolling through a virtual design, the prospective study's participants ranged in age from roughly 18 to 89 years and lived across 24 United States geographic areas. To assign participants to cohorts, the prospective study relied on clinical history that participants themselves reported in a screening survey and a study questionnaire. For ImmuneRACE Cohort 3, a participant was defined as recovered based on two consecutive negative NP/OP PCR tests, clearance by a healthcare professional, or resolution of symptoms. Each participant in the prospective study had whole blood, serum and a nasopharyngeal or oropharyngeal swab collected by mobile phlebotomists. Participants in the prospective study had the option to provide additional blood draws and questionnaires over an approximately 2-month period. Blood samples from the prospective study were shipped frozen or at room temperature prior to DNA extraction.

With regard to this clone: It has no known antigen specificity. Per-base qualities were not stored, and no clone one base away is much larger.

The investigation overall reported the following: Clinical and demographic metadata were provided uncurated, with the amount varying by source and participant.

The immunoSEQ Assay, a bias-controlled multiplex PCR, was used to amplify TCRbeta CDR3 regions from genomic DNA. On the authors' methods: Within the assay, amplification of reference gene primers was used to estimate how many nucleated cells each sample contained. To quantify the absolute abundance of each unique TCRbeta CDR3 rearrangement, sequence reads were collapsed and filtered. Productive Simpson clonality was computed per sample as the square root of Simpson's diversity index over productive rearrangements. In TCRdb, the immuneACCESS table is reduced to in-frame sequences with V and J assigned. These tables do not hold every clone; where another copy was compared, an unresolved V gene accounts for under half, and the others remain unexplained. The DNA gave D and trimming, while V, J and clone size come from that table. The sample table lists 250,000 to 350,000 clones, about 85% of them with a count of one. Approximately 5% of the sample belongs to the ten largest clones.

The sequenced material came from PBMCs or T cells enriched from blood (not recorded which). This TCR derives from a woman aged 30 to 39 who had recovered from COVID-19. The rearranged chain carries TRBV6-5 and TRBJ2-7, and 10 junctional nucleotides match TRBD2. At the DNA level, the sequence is TGTGCCAGCAGTTTACAGCGGGGGGGTGCCTACGAGCAGTACTTC. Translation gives CASSLQRGGAYEQYF.